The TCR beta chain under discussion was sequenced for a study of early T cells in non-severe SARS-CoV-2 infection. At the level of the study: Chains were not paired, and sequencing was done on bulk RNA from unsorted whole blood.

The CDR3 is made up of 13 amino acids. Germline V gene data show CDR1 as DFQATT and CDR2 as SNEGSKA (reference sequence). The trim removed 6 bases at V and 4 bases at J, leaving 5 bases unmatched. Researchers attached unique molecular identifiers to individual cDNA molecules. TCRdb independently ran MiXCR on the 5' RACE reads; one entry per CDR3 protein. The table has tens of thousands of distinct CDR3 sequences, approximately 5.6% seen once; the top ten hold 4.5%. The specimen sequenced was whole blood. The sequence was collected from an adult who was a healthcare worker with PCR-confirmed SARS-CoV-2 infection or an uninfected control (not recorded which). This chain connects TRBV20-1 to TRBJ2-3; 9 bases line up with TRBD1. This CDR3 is CSAGDREADTQYF. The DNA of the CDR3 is TGCAGTGCCGGGGACAGGGAGGCAGATACGCAGTATTTT.